This T cell receptor beta chain was captured in a study of T cell responses to AZD1222 COVID-19 vaccine. This table comes from immunoSEQ multiplex PCR, and its TCRdb copy is limited to in-frame clones, with some not included. The table has 100,000 to 150,000 clones, about nine tenths seen once. CDR3 length: 15 residues. The V gene's germline CDR1 is MDHEN and CDR2 SYDVKM. Trimming removed 7 bases at V and 9 bases at J, with 22 bases between. Points from the study as a whole: Nearly half of spike-specific TCRs reportedly target unmutated variant regions.

Worth noting for this clone: Its target is unknown.

Material: peripheral blood, obtained 28 days after the second AZD1222 dose. The chain couples TRBV28 to TRBJ1-3, with unresolved D. The source is an adult who received the AZD1222 COVID-19 vaccine. CDR3 residues: CASKEGGVEVSTIYF. The CDR3 DNA reads as TGTGCCAGCAAAGAGGGAGGCGTTGAGGTATCCACCATATATTTT.